A single sample is the source of the 30 T cell receptor beta chains below, sequenced in a study of T cells in Graves' hyperthyroidism and ophthalmopathy. Regions amplified from RNA transcripts were the TCR beta CDR3 regions. HTBI primers were the set used in a first-round RT-PCR of the TCR CDR3. A single record per CDR3 protein comes from TCRdb applying MiXCR to the multiplex PCR reads. The data contain 400,000 or so distinct CDR3 sequences, approximately 14% of them singletons. The sequenced sample was blood. The receptors were sampled from a woman in her sixties or seventies with Graves' ophthalmopathy.

This clonotype was found many times. The V and J genes are TRBV12-3 or TRBV12-4 and TRBJ1-1, with D tentatively TRBD1 (6 bases). There are 12 residues in the CDR3. Trimming stripped 6 bases from V and 8 bases from J, with 13 bases between. The CDR3 nucleotides read TGTGCCAGCAGCCTATACAGGGTCGAAGCTTTCTTT. This codes for CASSLYRVEAFF.

The chain couples TRBV12-5 to TRBJ1-2; D possibly corresponds to TRBD1 (5 bases). Germline CDR1 and CDR2: LGHNT and FRNRAP. The length of the CDR3 is 12 residues. Trimming cost V 4 bases and J 5 bases, with 8 bases left between them. CDR3 nucleotide sequence: TGTGCTAGTGGTTCCGGGGGATATGGCTACACCTTC. Translation: CASGSGGYGYTF.

This clonotype was counted only a few times. The chain employs TRBV20-1 and TRBJ2-1, with TRBD2 matching over 9 bases. CDR3 length: 18 amino acids. Germline trimming cut 0 bases from V and 5 bases from J; bases unmatched to any gene: 14. Germline values: CDR1 DFQATT, CDR2 SNEGSKA (reference sequence). The CDR3, as DNA: TGCAGTGCTAGAGATCTCGCGGGAGGGCCCTCATCTCACAATGAGCAGTTCTTC. Its translation: CSARDLAGGPSSHNEQFF.

This clonotype was detected ten times or more. The rearrangement uses TRBV5-1 and TRBJ2-1; TRBD2 matches 10 bases. V was pared by 0 bases and J by 10 bases, with 13 bases of the junction left unmatched. The CDR3 covers 17 residues. Germline V lookup: CDR1 SGHRS, CDR2 YFSETQ. The CDR3 spells CASSLEIGVAGGLEQFF. CDR3 nucleotide sequence: TGCGCCAGCAGCTTGGAAATCGGAGTAGCGGGAGGCCTAGAGCAGTTCTTC.

The chain has TRBV20-1 and TRBJ2-5, with a tentative D call TRBD1 (5 bases). V lost 5 bases to trimming and J lost 10 bases, with 20 bases between them. The CDR3 sequence is 13 residues long. The germline V gene encodes CDR1 DFQATT and CDR2 SNEGSKA (reference sequence). The chain's CDR3 is CSAPIGAVPVQYF. CDR3 nucleotides: TGCAGTGCTCCCATTGGGGCCGTCCCAGTCCAGTACTTC.

This clonotype was observed a handful of times. The chain combines TRBV7-9 with TRBJ2-1; 8 nucleotides line up with TRBD2. This CDR3 contains 16 residues. J gave up 6 bases and V 2 bases, and 9 bases lay outside the gene matches. Looked up from germline, CDR1 is SEHNR and CDR2 is FQNEAQ (reference sequence). The CDR3 reads CASSLNREGPGNEQFF. CDR3 DNA: TGTGCCAGCAGCTTAAATCGGGAGGGCCCCGGCAATGAGCAGTTCTTC.

This clonotype was observed many times. This rearrangement joins TRBV7-9 to TRBJ2-2; D remains ambiguous. The CDR3 sequence is 14 residues long. Trimming left V 1 base short and J 1 base short, with 4 bases between. Germline V CDR1 and CDR2: SEHNR, FQNEAQ (reference sequence). The chain's CDR3 is CASSLDKNTGELFF. In DNA, the CDR3 is TGTGCCAGCAGCTTAGACAAGAACACCGGGGAGCTGTTTTTT.

V is TRBV5-4 and J is TRBJ2-5; TRBD1 matches 9 bases. Germline CDR1 and CDR2: SGHNT and YYREEE (reference sequence). V shed 0 bases and J 6 bases; nucleotides not matched to a gene: 3. The CDR3 has 14 residues. CDR3 nucleotides: TGTGCCAGCAGCTTGGGGGACAGGGCACAGACCCAGTACTTC. Translated, it gives CASSLGDRAQTQYF.

The sample holds many counts of this clonotype. The J gene is TRBJ2-2, the V gene TRBV20-1, with TRBD1 matching 7 bases. The CDR3 contains 13 residues. CDR1 is DFQATT and CDR2 is SNEGSKA in the germline V gene (reference sequence). V lost 1 base to trimming and J lost 7 bases; unmatched junction nucleotides: 3. In nucleotides, the CDR3 is TGCAGTGCTAGAGGAGGGGGCGTCGGGGAGCTGTTTTTT. It translates to CSARGGGVGELFF.

This chain links TRBV19 with TRBJ1-5, with D possibly TRBD1 on 6 matching bases. V lost 5 bases, J lost 6 bases, and 11 bases lay in between. In germline, CDR1 is LNHDA, CDR2 SQIVND (reference sequence). CDR3 length equals 13 residues. In nucleotides, the CDR3 is TGTGCCAGTAGTTGGGGGCAGGGTCAGCCCCAGCATTTT. It is translated as CASSWGQGQPQHF.

The gene calls are TRBV20-1 and TRBJ1-1; perhaps TRBD1 as D (5 bases). Between the trimmed V and J ends, which lost 4 bases and 0 bases, there was a span of 9 bases. Germline V gene data show CDR1 as DFQATT and CDR2 as SNEGSKA (reference sequence). The CDR3 loop spans 13 amino acids. CDR3 DNA: TGCAGTGCTATCGACAGTTTGAACACTGAAGCTTTCTTT. It is translated as CSAIDSLNTEAFF.

This clonotype was observed a handful of times. The V gene is TRBV6-1, the J gene TRBJ1-6, with TRBD1 as a possible D gene (6 bases). V lost 8 bases, J lost 8 bases, and 19 bases lay in between. CDR3 size: 15 residues. Germline V gene data show CDR1 as MNHNS and CDR2 as SASEGT. CDR3 in DNA: TGTGCCAGCTTCCTTGGGGGCAACCCAGATTCACCCCTCCACTTT. This sequence encodes CASFLGGNPDSPLHF.

This clonotype occurred many times. This chain connects TRBV6-1 to TRBJ2-1; a weak D match, TRBD1 (5 bases). Germline-derived CDR1 and CDR2 are MNHNS and SASEGT. With 6 bases removed from V and 3 bases from J, the gap between germline ends came to 9 bases. This CDR3 has 13 residues. CDR3 sequence: CASRRQLYNEQFF. For the CDR3, the DNA is TGTGCCAGCAGACGACAGCTCTACAATGAGCAGTTCTTC.

The sample holds many counts of this clonotype. The V and J genes are TRBV5-1 and TRBJ2-3; 12 bases are a match to TRBD1. The germline V gene encodes CDR1 SGHRS and CDR2 YFSETQ. Trimming cost V 0 bases and J 6 bases; bases outside gene matches: 8. The CDR3 runs to 17 residues. CDR3 residues: CASSLARGQGAMDTQYF. CDR3 in DNA: TGCGCCAGCAGCTTGGCCAGGGGACAGGGGGCAATGGATACGCAGTATTTT.

This clonotype was seen ten or more times. The chain couples TRBV12-3 or TRBV12-4 to TRBJ2-2; the D gene could be TRBD1 or TRBD2 (5 bases each). V lost 4 bases and J lost 5, with 23 bases in between. The CDR3 is made up of 18 amino acids. The CDR3 here is CASSYPDRGRRWTGELFF. The CDR3 DNA reads as TGTGCCAGCAGTTACCCGGATAGGGGTAGGAGGTGGACCGGGGAGCTGTTTTTT.

The V and J genes are TRBV15 and TRBJ2-2; TRBD1 matches 7 bases. This CDR3 has 16 amino acids. The germline gives CDR1 LNHNV, CDR2 YYDKDF (reference sequence). Germline trimming cut 1 base from V and 1 base from J; bases unmatched to any gene: 3. The CDR3 DNA is TGTGCCACCAGCAGAGCCGGGACAGTGAACACCGGGGAGCTGTTTTTT. Residues: CATSRAGTVNTGELFF.

This clonotype has ten or more counts. The rearrangement uses TRBV7-6 and TRBJ2-3, with TRBD2 matching 8 bases. The length of the CDR3 is 15 residues. The V gene's germline CDR1 is SGHVS and CDR2 FNYEAQ. V shed 1 base and J 8 bases; nucleotides not matched to a gene: 8. CDR3 sequence reads: CASSLEAGAFGTQYF. The CDR3 nucleotides are TGTGCCAGCAGCTTAGAAGCGGGAGCTTTTGGTACGCAGTATTTT.

V and J are TRBV11-1 and TRBJ1-6; 8 positions match TRBD1. CDR1 is SGHAT, CDR2 FQDESV, per germline (reference sequence). This CDR3 contains 19 residues. Trimming took 5 bases from V and 0 from J; bases not matched to a gene: 12. CDR3 amino acids: CASSPRRTGKSSYNSPLHF. The CDR3 DNA is TGTGCCAGCAGCCCCCGACGGACAGGGAAATCCTCCTATAATTCACCCCTCCACTTT.

There are many counts of this clonotype. V usage is TRBV19 and J usage is TRBJ2-1; the match to TRBD2 covers 9 bases. The CDR3 length is 17 residues. Germline-derived CDR1 and CDR2 are LNHDA and SQIVND (reference sequence). The trim removed 3 bases at V and 5 bases at J, leaving 11 bases unmatched. CDR3 loop: CASSIPLTSGPNNEQFF. CDR3 in DNA: TGTGCCAGTAGTATCCCCCTGACTAGCGGACCAAACAATGAGCAGTTCTTC.

This rearrangement joins TRBV11-2 to TRBJ2-1; no clear D. Trimming stripped 4 bases from V and 9 bases from J, with 13 bases between. The CDR3 is made up of 13 amino acids. Germline V gene data show CDR1 as SGHAT and CDR2 as FQNNGV. CDR3 in amino acids: CASSSFRRGEQFF. The CDR3 DNA sequence: TGTGCCAGCAGCTCCTTTCGGAGAGGTGAGCAGTTCTTC.

The V gene is TRBV11-2, the J gene TRBJ2-7; D may match TRBD1 or TRBD2 (5 bases each). The CDR3 contains 14 residues. V was cut by 5 bases and J by 4 bases, with 15 bases left in between. Germline loops: CDR1 SGHAT, CDR2 FQNNGV. The CDR3 DNA is TGTGCCAGCAGCCTTCTGGGGAGACAGTACGAGCAGTACTTC. As protein: CASSLLGRQYEQYF.

The chain employs TRBV7-2 and TRBJ1-3; no clear D. Germline CDR1 reads SGHTA; CDR2 reads FQGNSA. V gave up 7 bases and J gave up 4 bases, with 20 bases separating them. The CDR3 is made up of 16 amino acids. Here the CDR3 DNA reads TGTGCCAGCACCTCTAGGGCGTGGGCGAAAGGAAACACCATATATTTT. Its protein product is CASTSRAWAKGNTIYF.

There are many counts of this clonotype. This chain joins TRBV28 and TRBJ2-7; tentative D call: TRBD1 (6 bases). The CDR3 is 15 amino acids. Germline V gene data show CDR1 as MDHEN and CDR2 as SYDVKM. Trimming pared 1 base from V and 4 bases from J, leaving 14 bases between. This CDR3 reads CASSLLGHGDYEQYF. The CDR3 nucleotides read TGTGCCAGCAGTTTATTGGGACATGGGGATTACGAGCAGTACTTC.

The chain recombines TRBV3-1 with TRBJ2-5; 10 nucleotides align to TRBD1. CDR1 and CDR2 from the germline V gene are LGHDT and YNNKEL (reference sequence). This CDR3 region has 17 residues. V gave up 4 bases and J gave up 3 bases; unmatched junction bases: 11. The CDR3 sequence: CASSRILPGTGEETQYF. Written as DNA, the CDR3 is TGTGCCAGCAGCCGCATCCTTCCCGGGACAGGGGAAGAGACCCAGTACTTC.

The CDR3 region is CSVPTSPRQGTSPLHF. CDR3 in DNA: TGCAGCGTGCCTACATCACCGAGACAGGGTACTTCACCCCTCCACTTT. The chain has TRBV29-1 and TRBJ1-6; 7 nucleotides match TRBD1. The germline V gene has CDR1 SQVTM and CDR2 ANQGSEA. With 6 bases clipped from V and 9 bases from J, the junction kept 17 bases outside the gene matches. The CDR3 consists of 16 residues.

This clonotype was seen a handful of times. The junction and the germline gene differ at one end; a read error may be behind it. The rearrangement uses TRBV20-1 and TRBJ2-1; a possible D gene is TRBD2 (6 bases). Germline V lookup: CDR1 DFQATT, CDR2 SNEGSKA (reference sequence). CDR3 length: 15 residues. The CDR3 loop is CSASRSSDLYNEQSF. The CDR3 coding sequence is TGCAGTGCTAGTAGGTCTAGCGATCTCTACAATGAGCAGTCCTTC.

There are many counts of this clonotype. The rearrangement links TRBV30 to TRBJ2-7; 8 bases are shared with TRBD1. This CDR3 has 13 amino acids. J lost 1 base, V lost 3 bases, and 2 bases had no gene match. CDR1 GTSNPN and CDR2 SVGIG come from the germline V gene (reference sequence). The CDR3 region has the DNA TGTGCCTGGAGAGGACAGGGTTCCTACGAGCAGTACTTC. Its translation is CAWRGQGSYEQYF. Supplemented by reference TRBV30 and TRBJ2-7, the full variable domain reads SQTIHQWPATLVQPVGSPLSLECTVEGTSNPNLYWYRQAAGRGLQLLFYSVGIGQISSEVPQNLSASRPQDRQFILSSKKLLLSDSGFYLCAWRGQGSYEQYFGPGTRLTVT.

The chain recombines TRBV11-2 with TRBJ2-5, with 14 bases identical to TRBD2. With 5 bases clipped from V and 3 bases from J, the junction kept 5 bases outside the gene matches. Germline V CDR1 and CDR2: SGHAT, FQNNGV. This CDR3 has 16 amino acids. This CDR3 reads CASSARTSGRKETQYF. CDR3 nucleotide sequence: TGTGCCAGCAGCGCCCGGACTAGCGGGAGGAAAGAGACCCAGTACTTC.

A few counts support this clonotype. This CDR3 is CASSLSGQGTSTDTQYF. The CDR3 bases are TGTGCCAGCAGTTTATCCGGACAGGGTACTAGCACAGATACGCAGTATTTT. This chain links TRBV28 with TRBJ2-3, with 8 positions matching TRBD1. Trimming took 1 base from V and 0 from J; bases not matched to a gene: 6. Looked up from germline, CDR1 is MDHEN and CDR2 is SYDVKM. The CDR3 runs 17 residues.

The V gene is TRBV12-3 or TRBV12-4, the J gene TRBJ1-2, with D hard to call. Trimming left V 4 bases short and J 2 bases short, with 14 bases between. The CDR3 is 15 residues long. For the CDR3, the DNA is TGTGCCAGCAGTTCTACAGTCCTCTCAAACTATGGCTACACCTTC. Its translation is CASSSTVLSNYGYTF.